This record looks at one T cell receptor (beta chain) sequence and its context. The sample comes from a study of blood T cell repertoires in COVID-19. Study summary: Spain, Italy and the United States supplied samples that represented acute and convalescent COVID-19. From T cells, B-cell-depleted T cells, or PBMCs came the material, which was cDNA or gDNA.

Authors' methods: Using reference gene primer amplification, nucleated cell counts were estimated. TCRdb's copy holds only in-frame clones and misses some; the assay was immunoSEQ multiplex PCR. V and J calls and clone size follow that table, whereas D and trimming were derived from the DNA. The repertoire holds under 300,000 clones, roughly 90% seen once, with roughly 0.8% in the top ten. Trimming pared 7 bases from V and 0 bases from J, leaving 7 bases between. CDR1 and CDR2 from the germline V gene are MNHEY and SMNVEV (reference sequence). CDR3 size: 14 residues. V is TRBV27 and J is TRBJ2-6, with D unclear. Sequenced input: peripheral blood. This sequence was found in a woman in her twenties or thirties with acute or convalescent COVID-19. The CDR3 nucleotides are TGTGCCAGCACCCGGGTCTCTGGGGCCAACGTCCTGACTTTC. It codes for CASTRVSGANVLTF.